The sequence of this T cell receptor (beta chain) was determined in a study of blood T cell repertoires in COVID-19. Sequencing was performed with immunoSEQ multiplex PCR; in TCRdb, only in-frame clones are kept and a portion is missing. The sample records 410,000 or so clones, about 89% being singletons. Germline CDR1 is SGHRS and CDR2 is YFSETQ. The CDR3 length is 15 residues. V was clipped by 4 bases and J by 2 bases, with 12 bases between them. This chain connects TRBV5-1 to TRBJ1-4; TRBD1 might be the D (5 bases). Specimen: peripheral blood. The TCR sequence derives from a woman in her thirties or forties with COVID-19, enrolled during active disease. The CDR3 spells CASSRAGYTNEKLFF. CDR3 in DNA: TGCGCCAGCAGCAGGGCAGGGTATACTAATGAAAAACTGTTTTTT.